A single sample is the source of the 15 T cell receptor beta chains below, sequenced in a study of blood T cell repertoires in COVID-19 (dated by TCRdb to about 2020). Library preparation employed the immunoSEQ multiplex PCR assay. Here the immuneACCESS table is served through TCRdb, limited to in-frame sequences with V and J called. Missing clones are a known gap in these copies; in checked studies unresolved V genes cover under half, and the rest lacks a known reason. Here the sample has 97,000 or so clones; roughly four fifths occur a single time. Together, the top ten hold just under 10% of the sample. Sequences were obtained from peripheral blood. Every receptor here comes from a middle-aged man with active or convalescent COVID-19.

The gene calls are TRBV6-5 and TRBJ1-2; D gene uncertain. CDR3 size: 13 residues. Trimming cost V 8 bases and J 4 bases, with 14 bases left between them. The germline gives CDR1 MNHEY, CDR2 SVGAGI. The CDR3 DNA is TGTGCCAGCGGTACTTTAGGACTCTATGGCTACACCTTC. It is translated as CASGTLGLYGYTF.

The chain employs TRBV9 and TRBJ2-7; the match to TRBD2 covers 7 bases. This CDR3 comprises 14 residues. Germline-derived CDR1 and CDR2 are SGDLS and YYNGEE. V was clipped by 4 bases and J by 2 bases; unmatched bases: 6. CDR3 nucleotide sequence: TGTGCCAGCAGCCTGGGGGAGGGCGCCTACGAGCAGTACTTC. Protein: CASSLGEGAYEQYF.

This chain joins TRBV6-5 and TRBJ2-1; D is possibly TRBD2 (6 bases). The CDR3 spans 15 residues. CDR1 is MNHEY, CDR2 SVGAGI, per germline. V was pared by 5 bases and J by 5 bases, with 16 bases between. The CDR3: CASSHLRGSDNEQFF. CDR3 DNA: TGTGCCAGCAGTCACCTCCGGGGGAGCGACAATGAGCAGTTCTTC.

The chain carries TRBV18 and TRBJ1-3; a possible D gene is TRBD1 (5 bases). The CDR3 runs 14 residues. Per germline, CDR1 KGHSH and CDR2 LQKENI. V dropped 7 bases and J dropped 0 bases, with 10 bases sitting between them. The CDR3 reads CASLDILSGNTIYF. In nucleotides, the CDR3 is TGTGCCAGCTTGGACATACTCTCTGGAAACACCATATATTTT.

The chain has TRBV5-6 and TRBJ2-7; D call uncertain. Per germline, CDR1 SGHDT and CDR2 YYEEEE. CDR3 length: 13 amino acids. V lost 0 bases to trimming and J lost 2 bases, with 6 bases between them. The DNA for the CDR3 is TGTGCCAGCAGCTTGGCAGTGACCTACGAGCAGTACTTC. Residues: CASSLAVTYEQYF.

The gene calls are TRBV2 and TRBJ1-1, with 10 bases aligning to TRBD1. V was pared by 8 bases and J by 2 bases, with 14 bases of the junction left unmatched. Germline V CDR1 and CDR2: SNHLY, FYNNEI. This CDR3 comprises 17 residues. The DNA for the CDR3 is TGTGCCAGCCATCGACAGGGGGCTTCTTCGGGTAACACTGAAGCTTTCTTT. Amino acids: CASHRQGASSGNTEAFF.

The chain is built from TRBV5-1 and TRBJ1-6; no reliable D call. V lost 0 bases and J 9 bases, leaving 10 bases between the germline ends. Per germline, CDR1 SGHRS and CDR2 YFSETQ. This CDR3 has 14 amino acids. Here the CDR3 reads CASSLGEVGSPLHF. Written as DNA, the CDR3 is TGCGCCAGCAGCTTGGGTGAAGTCGGTTCACCCCTCCACTTT.

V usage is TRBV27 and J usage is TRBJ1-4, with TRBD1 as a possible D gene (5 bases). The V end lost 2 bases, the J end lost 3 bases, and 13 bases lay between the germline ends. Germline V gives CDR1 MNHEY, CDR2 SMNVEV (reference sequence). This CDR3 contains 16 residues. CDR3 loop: CASSLQGTVSNEKLFF. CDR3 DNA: TGTGCCAGCAGTTTACAGGGTACCGTTTCTAATGAAAAACTGTTTTTT.

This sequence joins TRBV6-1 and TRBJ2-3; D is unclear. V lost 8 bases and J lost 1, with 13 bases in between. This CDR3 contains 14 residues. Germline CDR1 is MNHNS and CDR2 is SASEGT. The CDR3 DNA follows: TGTGCCAGCCGGAAAGGAGATGGCACAGATACGCAGTATTTT. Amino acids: CASRKGDGTDTQYF.

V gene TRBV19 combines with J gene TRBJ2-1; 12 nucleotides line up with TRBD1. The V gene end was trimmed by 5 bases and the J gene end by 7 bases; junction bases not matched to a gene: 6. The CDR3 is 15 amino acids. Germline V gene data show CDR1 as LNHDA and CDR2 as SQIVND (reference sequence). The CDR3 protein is CASSRGDRGRNEQFF. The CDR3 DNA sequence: TGTGCCAGTAGTCGAGGGGACAGGGGGCGAAATGAGCAGTTCTTC.

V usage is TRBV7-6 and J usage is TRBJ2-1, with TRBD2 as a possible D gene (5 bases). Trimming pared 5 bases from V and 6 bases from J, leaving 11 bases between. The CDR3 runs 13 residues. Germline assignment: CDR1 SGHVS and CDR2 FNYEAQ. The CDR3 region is CASSLGESNEQFF. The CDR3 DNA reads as TGTGCCAGCAGCCTCGGGGAATCCAATGAGCAGTTCTTC.

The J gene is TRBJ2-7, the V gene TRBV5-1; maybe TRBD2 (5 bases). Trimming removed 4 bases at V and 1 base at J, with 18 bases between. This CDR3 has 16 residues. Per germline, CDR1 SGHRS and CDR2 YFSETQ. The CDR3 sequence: CASSKVPQRGSYEQYF. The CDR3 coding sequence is TGCGCCAGCAGCAAGGTCCCTCAACGGGGATCCTACGAGCAGTACTTC. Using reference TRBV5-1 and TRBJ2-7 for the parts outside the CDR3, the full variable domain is KAGVTQTPRYLIKTRGQQVTLSCSPISGHRSVSWYQQTPGQGLQFLFEYFSETQRNKGNFPGRFSGRQFSNSRSEMNVSTLELGDSALYLCASSKVPQRGSYEQYFGPGTRLTVT.

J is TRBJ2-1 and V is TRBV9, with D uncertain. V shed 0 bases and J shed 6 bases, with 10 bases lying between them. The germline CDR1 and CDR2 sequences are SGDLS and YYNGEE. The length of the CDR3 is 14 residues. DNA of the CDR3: TGTGCCAGCAGCGTAGAGGTTAGCACCAATGAGCAGTTCTTC. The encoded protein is CASSVEVSTNEQFF.

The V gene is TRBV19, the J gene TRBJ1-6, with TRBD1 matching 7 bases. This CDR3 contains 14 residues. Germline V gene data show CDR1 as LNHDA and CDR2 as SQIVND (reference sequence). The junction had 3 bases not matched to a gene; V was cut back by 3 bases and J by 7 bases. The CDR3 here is CASSILQGNSPLHF. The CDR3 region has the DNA TGTGCCAGTAGTATCTTACAGGGGAATTCACCCCTCCACTTT.

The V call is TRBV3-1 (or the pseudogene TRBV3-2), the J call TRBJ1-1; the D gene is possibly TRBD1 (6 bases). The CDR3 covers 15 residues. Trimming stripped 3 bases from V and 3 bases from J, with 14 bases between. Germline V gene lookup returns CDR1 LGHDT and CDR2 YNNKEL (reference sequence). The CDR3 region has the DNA TGTGCCAGCAGCCAGCGGGGGGCGGGTGACACTGAAGCTTTCTTT. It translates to CASSQRGAGDTEAFF.